The clone carrying this T cell receptor beta chain showed up just once. The antigen is not known. Thawed PBMCs were FACS-sorted into unstimulated CD4+CD25+CD127- regulatory T cells, CD4+CD25- non-regulatory cells, CD4 and CD8 cells. Before regulatory T cell sorting, thawed PBMCs rested overnight at 37°C in roughly 190 IU/ml IL-2. The protocol was immunoSEQ multiplex PCR, while the TCRdb copy is restricted to in-frame clones and leaves out a portion. The sample records about 20,000 clones, about four fifths being singletons. The entry originates in a study of Tregs in tolerant kidney transplant recipients. General observations from the study: Expanding Tregs on activated donor B cells appeared to best identify donor-specific TCRbeta clones. Few patients were studied, so findings need validation in larger groups.

The ends were cut back, 4 bases at V and 8 bases at J, with 15 bases in the middle. The germline V gene encodes CDR1 SGDLS and CDR2 YYNGEE. The length of the CDR3 is 13 residues. The source is a human donor in good health. Input material: Tregs from blood. This chain links TRBV9 with TRBJ1-1, with unresolved D. The CDR3 sequence is CASSRRAHLEAFF. The CDR3 DNA is TGTGCCAGCAGCCGACGGGCCCATCTGGAAGCTTTCTTT.